The rows below give T cell receptor beta chains drawn from one sample of a study of blood T cell repertoires in COVID-19. The assay was immunoSEQ multiplex PCR, and TCRdb's table has in-frame clones only and misses some. The sample lists 40,000 to 65,000 clones, around 80% occurring once. Sample: peripheral blood. These receptors were collected from a human donor with active or convalescent COVID-19. The donor label of this sample is uncertain. The CDR3 runs from the conserved cysteine through the conserved F or W. The order of the fields is J gene, V gene, clone size, D gene, CDR3 protein, CDR3 DNA. D genes are given only for firm matches. A row's size may be missing; if present it is once, few, many or a size class.

J gene: TRBJ2-7
V gene: TRBV27
clone size: NA
D gene: NA
CDR3 protein: CASSLQGTSEQYF
CDR3 DNA: TGTGCCAGCAGTCTACAGGGTACGTCCGAGCAGTACTTC

J gene: TRBJ2-1
V gene: TRBV4-2
clone size: NA
D gene: NA
CDR3 protein: CASSQGQGEAYNEQFF
CDR3 DNA: TGTGCCAGCAGCCAAGGTCAGGGGGAGGCTTACAATGAGCAGTTCTTC

J gene: TRBJ1-5
V gene: TRBV7-2
clone size: NA
D gene: NA
CDR3 protein: CASSQPGLSSNQPQHF
CDR3 DNA: TGTGCCAGCAGCCAGCCAGGGCTTTCTAGCAATCAGCCCCAGCATTTT

J gene: TRBJ2-6
V gene: TRBV3-1/TRBV3-2
clone size: NA
D gene: NA
CDR3 protein: CASSHGGGGANVLTF
CDR3 DNA: TGTGCCAGCAGCCATGGTGGAGGTGGGGCCAACGTCCTGACTTTC

J gene: TRBJ2-2
V gene: TRBV5-4
clone size: NA
D gene: TRBD2
CDR3 protein: CASSSGLVNPGELFF
CDR3 DNA: TGTGCCAGCAGCTCGGGACTAGTTAACCCCGGGGAGCTGTTTTTT

J gene: TRBJ1-5
V gene: TRBV5-3
clone size: NA
D gene: TRBD1
CDR3 protein: CARSLDPGGRAQACNQPQHF
CDR3 DNA: TGTGCCAGAAGCTTGGATCCAGGGGGTAGAGCCCAAGCCTGCAATCAGCCCCAGCATTTT

J gene: TRBJ1-1
V gene: TRBV7-8
clone size: NA
D gene: TRBD1
CDR3 protein: CASSSGTGGLTEAFF
CDR3 DNA: TGTGCCAGCAGCTCGGGGACAGGGGGGCTCACTGAAGCTTTCTTT

J gene: TRBJ2-7
V gene: TRBV6-5
clone size: many
D gene: NA
CDR3 protein: CASSPAGSYEQYF
CDR3 DNA: TGTGCCAGCAGTCCAGCAGGCTCCTACGAGCAGTACTTC

J gene: TRBJ1-3
V gene: TRBV4-3
clone size: NA
D gene: NA
CDR3 protein: CASSQEAQGGNTIYF
CDR3 DNA: TGCGCCAGCAGCCAAGAGGCACAGGGTGGAAACACCATATATTTT

J gene: TRBJ1-1
V gene: TRBV10-3
clone size: once
D gene: TRBD1
CDR3 protein: CAISADRGVTEAFF
CDR3 DNA: TGTGCCATCAGTGCGGACAGGGGTGTCACTGAAGCTTTCTTT

J gene: TRBJ2-7
V gene: TRBV5-4
clone size: once
D gene: TRBD1
CDR3 protein: CASNRMDRGQYEQYF
CDR3 DNA: TGTGCCAGCAACCGGATGGACAGGGGGCAATACGAGCAGTACTTC

J gene: TRBJ1-3
V gene: TRBV27
clone size: NA
D gene: NA
CDR3 protein: CASGTGLSGNTIYF
CDR3 DNA: TGTGCCAGCGGAACAGGTCTCTCTGGAAACACCATATATTTT

J gene: TRBJ2-1
V gene: TRBV11-3
clone size: NA
D gene: TRBD2
CDR3 protein: CASSLETSGYNEQFF
CDR3 DNA: TGTGCCAGCAGCTTAGAGACTAGCGGCTACAATGAGCAGTTCTTC

J gene: TRBJ1-4
V gene: TRBV2
clone size: NA
D gene: NA
CDR3 protein: CASSVGATNEKLFF
CDR3 DNA: TGTGCCAGCAGTGTGGGAGCAACTAATGAAAAACTGTTTTTT

J gene: TRBJ2-2
V gene: TRBV2
clone size: NA
D gene: TRBD2
CDR3 protein: CASSTPGGRSAELFF
CDR3 DNA: TGTGCCAGCAGCACCCCTGGCGGGAGGTCGGCGGAGCTGTTTTTT

J gene: TRBJ2-7
V gene: TRBV5-1
clone size: NA
D gene: NA
CDR3 protein: CASSLGQENYEQYF
CDR3 DNA: TGCGCCAGCAGCTTGGGGCAGGAAAATTACGAGCAGTACTTC

J gene: TRBJ2-1
V gene: TRBV27
clone size: NA
D gene: TRBD2
CDR3 protein: CASRWSSGNPHEQFF
CDR3 DNA: TGTGCCAGCAGATGGTCCAGCGGGAATCCCCATGAGCAGTTCTTC

J gene: TRBJ2-7
V gene: TRBV27
clone size: NA
D gene: TRBD1
CDR3 protein: CASSLSGQGPLYEQYF
CDR3 DNA: TGTGCCAGCAGTTTATCCGGACAGGGGCCTCTTTACGAGCAGTACTTC

J gene: TRBJ2-7
V gene: TRBV5-1
clone size: NA
D gene: TRBD2
CDR3 protein: CASSPRTSGRVYEQYF
CDR3 DNA: TGCGCCAGCAGCCCCAGGACTAGCGGAAGAGTCTACGAGCAGTACTTC

J gene: TRBJ2-2
V gene: TRBV19
clone size: many
D gene: TRBD2
CDR3 protein: CASSISSGRTGELFF
CDR3 DNA: TGTGCCAGTAGTATATCTAGCGGGAGAACCGGGGAGCTGTTTTTT

J gene: TRBJ1-4
V gene: TRBV5-1
clone size: NA
D gene: NA
CDR3 protein: CASSYGWSNEKLFF
CDR3 DNA: TGCGCCAGCAGCTACGGTTGGAGTAATGAAAAACTGTTTTTT

J gene: TRBJ2-3
V gene: TRBV18
clone size: NA
D gene: TRBD2
CDR3 protein: CASSPPERGSTDTQYF
CDR3 DNA: TGTGCCAGCTCACCGCCCGAGCGGGGTTCGACAGATACGCAGTATTTT

J gene: TRBJ2-5
V gene: TRBV5-6
clone size: NA
D gene: TRBD2
CDR3 protein: CASSLSAREGSWETQYF
CDR3 DNA: TGTGCCAGCAGCTTGTCTGCGCGGGAGGGCTCCTGGGAGACCCAGTACTTC

J gene: TRBJ2-3
V gene: TRBV27
clone size: NA
D gene: NA
CDR3 protein: CASSFQGRRPDTQYF
CDR3 DNA: TGTGCCAGCAGTTTTCAGGGGCGTCGCCCAGATACGCAGTATTTT

J gene: TRBJ2-1
V gene: TRBV29-1
clone size: NA
D gene: TRBD1
CDR3 protein: CSVGTGVNEQFF
CDR3 DNA: TGCAGCGTTGGTACAGGGGTCAATGAGCAGTTCTTC

J gene: TRBJ2-1
V gene: TRBV24-1
clone size: NA
D gene: TRBD2
CDR3 protein: CATTKGGRDYNEQFF
CDR3 DNA: TGTGCCACCACTAAGGGCGGGAGGGACTACAATGAGCAGTTCTTC

J gene: TRBJ2-7
V gene: TRBV9
clone size: NA
D gene: TRBD1
CDR3 protein: CASSVAPGTGEGEQYF
CDR3 DNA: TGTGCCAGCAGCGTAGCTCCCGGGACAGGGGAAGGGGAGCAGTACTTC